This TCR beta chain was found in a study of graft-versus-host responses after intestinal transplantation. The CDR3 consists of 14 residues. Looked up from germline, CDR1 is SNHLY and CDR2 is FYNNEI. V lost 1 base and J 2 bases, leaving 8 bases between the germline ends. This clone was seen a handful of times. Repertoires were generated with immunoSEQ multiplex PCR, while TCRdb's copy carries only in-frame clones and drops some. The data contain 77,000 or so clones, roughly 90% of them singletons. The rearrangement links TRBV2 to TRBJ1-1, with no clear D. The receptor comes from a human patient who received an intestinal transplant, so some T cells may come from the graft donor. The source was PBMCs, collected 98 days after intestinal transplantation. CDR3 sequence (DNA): TGTGCCAGCAGTGAAGGGGCACTCAACACTGAAGCTTTCTTT. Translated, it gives CASSEGALNTEAFF.